These 18 T cell receptor beta chains came from one sample sequenced in a study of T cells expressing NK-cell markers. TCRdb reanalyzed the 5' RACE reads, giving one entry per CDR3 protein sequence and no DNA. With 400,000 to 500,000 distinct CDR3 sequences in the sample, the ten largest clones hold approximately 7%. Input material: blood T cells: a sorted CD56 or NKG2C T cell subset, CD4+ or CD8+ T cells, or bulk PBMC T cells (not recorded which). These TCRs come from a woman between 18 and 70 years old in good health.

The gene calls are TRBV12-3 or TRBV12-4 and TRBJ2-3; TCRdb's D call of TRBD1 is untestable without DNA. The CDR3 runs to 15 residues. CDR3 residues: CASSLVGGYTDTQYF.

The chain uses TRBV7-9 and TRBJ1-2. CDR1 and CDR2 (germline): SEHNR, FQNEAQ (reference sequence). The CDR3 runs to 13 residues. CDR3 sequence reads: CASSAVRPFGYTF.

The chain links TRBV29-1 to TRBJ1-2. The CDR3 runs 12 residues. Germline CDR1 SQVTM, CDR2 ANQGSEA. The CDR3 loop reads CSISPVGYGYTF.

The chain joins TRBV4-3 to TRBJ2-2. Germline V gives CDR1 LGHNA, CDR2 YSLEER. This CDR3 is built from 12 residues. CDR3: CASSPYGGELFF.

The chain links TRBV18 to TRBJ2-7; TCRdb returns TRBD1, unconfirmable since there is no DNA. Germline V CDR1 and CDR2: KGHSH, LQKENI. The CDR3 sequence is 14 residues long. The CDR3 here is CASSPPDRVDEQYF.

The chain employs TRBV7-2 and TRBJ2-3; TCRdb's D gene call, TRBD1, goes unchecked for lack of DNA. This CDR3 comprises 12 residues. Germline V gene lookup returns CDR1 SGHTA and CDR2 FQGNSA. The CDR3 loop reads CASSLFRDNVYF.

The V call is TRBV6-6, the J call TRBJ2-4. The germline V gene encodes CDR1 MNHNY and CDR2 SVGAGI (reference sequence). The CDR3 runs 12 residues. The CDR3 region is CASSPTVNIQYF.

The chain couples TRBV5-6 to TRBJ2-6. The CDR3 runs 13 residues. Germline V gene data show CDR1 as SGHDT and CDR2 as YYEEEE. The CDR3 sequence: CASRDTGANVLTF.

The V gene is TRBV14, the J gene TRBJ1-1; the TCRdb call, TRBD1, lacks DNA for checking. CDR1 is SGHDN, CDR2 FVKESK, per germline. This CDR3 spans 14 amino acids. This CDR3 is CASSLKPGGTEAFF.

The chain couples TRBV19 to TRBJ2-1; TCRdb returns TRBD2, unconfirmable since there is no DNA. Germline V CDR1 and CDR2: LNHDA, SQIVND (reference sequence). The CDR3 totals 18 residues. The CDR3: CASSIDGLGGASYNEQFF.

The chain links TRBV20-1 to TRBJ2-5; absent DNA, TCRdb's TRBD2 call cannot be checked. CDR3 size: 17 residues. Germline loops: CDR1 DFQATT, CDR2 SNEGSKA (reference sequence). The CDR3: CSADAGLAGDSRETQYF.

The V and J genes are TRBV7-8 and TRBJ2-5; the TCRdb D gene call, TRBD2, has no DNA to confirm it. CDR3 size: 14 residues. Germline V gene data show CDR1 as SGHVS and CDR2 as FQNEAQ. This CDR3 is CASSLGLAEETQYF.

The J gene is TRBJ2-3, the V gene TRBV18. The germline CDR1 and CDR2 sequences are KGHSH and LQKENI. There are 13 residues in the CDR3. Here the CDR3 reads CASSPPGNSTQYF.

The chain couples TRBV12-3 or TRBV12-4 to TRBJ2-1; the TCRdb D gene call, TRBD2, has no DNA to confirm it. The CDR3 extends over 15 amino acids. The CDR3 region is CASRPTSGGHNEQFF.

The chain links TRBV4-2 to TRBJ2-5; TCRdb returns TRBD2, unconfirmable since there is no DNA. CDR1 is LGHNA and CDR2 is YNFKEQ in the germline V gene. CDR3 length: 13 amino acids. The CDR3 protein is CASRGTSLETQYF.

The V gene is TRBV5-1, the J gene TRBJ2-5. This CDR3 region has 14 residues. Germline V gene lookup returns CDR1 SGHRS and CDR2 YFSETQ. The CDR3 protein is CASSLVDAQETQYF.

The rearrangement links TRBV29-1 to TRBJ2-3; the D call from TCRdb, TRBD1, cannot be confirmed without DNA. This CDR3 contains 13 residues. Germline-derived CDR1 and CDR2 are SQVTM and ANQGSEA. CDR3 sequence reads: CSAIGAGPNTQYF.

The V gene is TRBV15, the J gene TRBJ2-2; the D gene TCRdb calls, TRBD2, cannot be checked with no DNA. Germline-derived CDR1 and CDR2 are LNHNV and YYDKDF (reference sequence). This CDR3 has 15 amino acids. CDR3 sequence reads: CATSRVEGITGELFF.